These T cell receptor beta chains were read from a single sample in a study of blood T cell repertoires in COVID-19. Here immunoSEQ multiplex PCR was the method, and the copy in TCRdb shows in-frame clones only, minus some. The repertoire holds roughly 150,000 clones, around 80% seen once, with around a fifth in the top ten. Sequenced: PBMCs or T cells enriched from blood (not recorded which). All receptors derive from a woman in her 70s in a cohort exposed to, infected with or recovered from COVID-19 (not recorded which). Each CDR3 is given with its conserved first and last residue.

j_call v_call cdr3_aa
TRBJ2-7 TRBV9 CASTLQGLAGEEQYF
TRBJ2-1 TRBV7-6 CASSPGLAGVNEQFF
TRBJ2-7 TRBV10-1 CASSDGYEQYF
TRBJ2-2 TRBV28 CASSSHGELFF
TRBJ2-1 TRBV5-4 CASSQGGYNEQFF
TRBJ2-1 TRBV7-9 CASSLNRGLRDEQFF
TRBJ1-2 TRBV28 CASTHGPGYGYTF
TRBJ2-7 TRBV15 CATSRETSGKGYEQYF
TRBJ2-5 TRBV11-3 CASSLSSEETQYF
TRBJ1-6 TRBV2 CASSDRRQYNSPLHF
TRBJ2-3 TRBV2 CASSSGQGPDTQYF
TRBJ2-5 TRBV20-1 CSASVTWGGVDETQYF
TRBJ1-4 TRBV20-1 CSASSRATNEKLFF
TRBJ1-1 TRBV5-4 CASSRGFGSNTEAFF
TRBJ2-3 TRBV30 CARGLPDTQYF
TRBJ1-2 TRBV14 CASSQGGQGSYGYTF
TRBJ1-1 TRBV7-8 CASSLGPHNTEAFF
TRBJ1-6 TRBV6-2/TRBV6-3 CASSYTGTGVPLYNSPLHF
TRBJ2-1 TRBV24-1 CATSDPIAKSSYNEQFF
TRBJ1-1 TRBV19 CASSSQGNTEAFF
TRBJ1-1 TRBV29-1 CSGGQLNTEAFF
TRBJ1-4 TRBV7-9 CASSFLLGPNEKLFF
TRBJ2-7 TRBV11-3 CASSHPFTFVSYEQYF
TRBJ2-3 TRBV5-8 CASSRPGTSGLTDTQYF
TRBJ2-1 TRBV12-5 CASGGVGRPYNEQFF
TRBJ2-2 TRBV24-1 CATSDPGQGTGELFF
TRBJ2-7 TRBV25-1 CASSGGNEQYF
TRBJ1-2 TRBV6-2/TRBV6-3 CASSRATGGRVYGYTF
TRBJ2-7 TRBV10-1 CASSERVLGEQYF
TRBJ2-3 TRBV24-1 CATSDFVAGSTDTQYF
TRBJ2-7 TRBV30 CAWGGRRGRRHEQYF
TRBJ2-5 TRBV29-1 CSVGADHSGGTQYF
TRBJ2-1 TRBV3-1/TRBV3-2 CASSQVLSGSVEQFF
TRBJ1-2 TRBV3-1/TRBV3-2 CASSPTGVRAGYTF
TRBJ1-1 TRBV4-2 CASRTPKTGGDTEAFF
TRBJ1-3 TRBV18 CASSLDSFGAGNTIYF
TRBJ1-4 TRBV27 CASASKGRTNEKLFF
TRBJ2-2 TRBV27 CASRPLAGVTGELFF
TRBJ1-3 TRBV18 CASSLGGSSGNTIYF
TRBJ2-7 TRBV2 CASSQDRGPYEQYF
TRBJ2-7 TRBV27 CATRDRERYEQYF
TRBJ2-1 TRBV7-8 CASSPHRTSGRALEQFF
TRBJ2-1 TRBV24-1 CATSVRGPSYNEQFF
TRBJ1-5 TRBV28 CASRSGPDGKNF
TRBJ2-7 TRBV18 CASSRPGQGYEQYF
TRBJ2-1 TRBV5-1 CASSPSGAQGSEQFF
TRBJ1-2 TRBV10-3 CAIRTEGGYGYTF